The table lists the clone carrying this T cell receptor (beta chain) with a count of one. These data come from a study of somatic mutations in cytotoxic T cells in rheumatoid arthritis. Study at large: The flow sorting of some V beta antibody-stained T-cell populations reached nearly 100% purity, and the sorted populations included V beta1+ cells sequenced for TCRB.

Sequenced by immunoSEQ multiplex PCR; TCRdb stores in-frame clones only, minus some. The profile shows approximately 9,400 clones, roughly 90% of them singletons. This clonotype was obtained from a woman aged 18-35 years with rheumatoid arthritis. The specimen sequenced was CD4+ T cells sorted from blood.

Written as DNA, the CDR3 is TGTGCCAGCAGCTTGTTCGGGGAAAATCAGCCCCAGCATTTT. It yields the protein CASSLFGENQPQHF. The chain carries TRBV7-6 and TRBJ1-5, with no clear D. This CDR3 comprises 14 residues. V lost 3 bases, J lost 4 bases, and 10 bases lay in between. Germline values: CDR1 SGHVS, CDR2 FNYEAQ. Using reference TRBV7-6 and TRBJ1-5 for the parts outside the CDR3, the full variable domain is GAGVSQSPRYKVTKRGQDVALRCDPISGHVSLYWYRQALGQGPEFLTYFNYEAQQDKSGLPNDRFSAERPEGSISTLTIQRTEQRDSAMYRCASSLFGENQPQHFGDGTRLSIL.